This T cell receptor (beta chain) was sequenced during a study of post-analysis software for immune sequencing data. About the research overall: Included courses were relapsing-remitting and secondary progressive multiple sclerosis; progressive-relapsing multiple sclerosis was also included.

Study-wide findings and caveats: Those samples that were prepared in the same batch co-clustered strongly by F measure. The normalized Chao1 diversity of multiple sclerosis patients was significantly lower than that of controls. Four or five TRBV segments were significantly more frequent in patients than in controls. TRBV5-6, TRBV5-1 and TRBV20-1 were among these segments.

TCR beta cDNA libraries included unique molecular identifiers. Input populations of about 0.85 to 11 million T cells gave rise to approximately 500,000 cDNA molecules. TCRdb analysed the PCR reads with MiXCR anew, one entry per CDR3 protein. The table has about 760,000 distinct CDR3 sequences, about 32% seen once. Germline values: CDR1 MNHEY, CDR2 SVGAGI. The CDR3 runs to 16 residues. V dropped 0 bases and J dropped 2 bases, with 13 bases sitting between them. This clonotype has ten or more counts. Its specificity is unknown. The receptor's source is a girl aged 10 to 17 with multiple sclerosis. This chain joins TRBV6-5 and TRBJ2-5; D is unresolved. Material for sequencing was blood. The CDR3 here is CASSYSAGKPQETQYF. The CDR3, as DNA: TGTGCCAGCAGTTACTCGGCTGGAAAACCTCAAGAGACCCAGTACTTC.